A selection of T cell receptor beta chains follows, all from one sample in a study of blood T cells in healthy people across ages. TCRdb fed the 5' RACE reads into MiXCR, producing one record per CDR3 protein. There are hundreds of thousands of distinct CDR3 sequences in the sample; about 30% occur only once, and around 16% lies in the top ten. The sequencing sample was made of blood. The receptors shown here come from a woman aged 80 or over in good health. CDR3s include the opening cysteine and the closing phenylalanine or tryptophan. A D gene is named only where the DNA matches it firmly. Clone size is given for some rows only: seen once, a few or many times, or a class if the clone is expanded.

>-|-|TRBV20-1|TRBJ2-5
TGCAGTGCTAGGGCAGGGGTAGTATTCAATGAGCAGTACTTC
CSARAGVVFNEQYF
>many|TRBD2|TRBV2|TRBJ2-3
TGTGCCAGCAGTGAATATTGGGCTAGCGGGTCGAGAGATACGCAGTATTTT
CASSEYWASGSRDTQYF
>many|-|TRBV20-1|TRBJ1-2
TGCAGTGCTAGAGACCCCGGGTCCTATTCTAACTATGGCTACACCTTC
CSARDPGSYSNYGYTF
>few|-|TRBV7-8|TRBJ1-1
TGTGCCAGCAGCTTGGCCGGGAAGAACACTGAAGCTTTCTTT
CASSLAGKNTEAFF
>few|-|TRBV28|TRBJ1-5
TGTGCCGGCAGTTTTCGTGCCGGGGGCCGAACTAGCAATCAGCCCCAGCATTTT
CAGSFRAGGRTSNQPQHF
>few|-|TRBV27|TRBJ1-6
TGTGCCAGCAGTCCGGGACGCGCAAATTCACCCCTCCACTTT
CASSPGRANSPLHF
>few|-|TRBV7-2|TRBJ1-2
TGTGCCAGCAGCCCATCCAGGGGCTCCGGCTACACCTTC
CASSPSRGSGYTF
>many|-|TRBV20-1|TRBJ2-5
TGCAGTGCCAAAGGACAGGGAGGGTACCAAGAGACCCAGTACTTC
CSAKGQGGYQETQYF
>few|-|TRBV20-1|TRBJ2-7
TGCAGTGCTGTAAGGATCTCCTACGAGCAGTACTTC
CSAVRISYEQYF
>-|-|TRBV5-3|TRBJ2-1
TGTGCCAGCAGCCTCCGATGGGGGGACTTAACGGGCAATGAGCAGTTCTTC
CASSLRWGDLTGNEQFF
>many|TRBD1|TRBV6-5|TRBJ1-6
TGTGCCAGCAGATTGGCCCGGACAGGGAATTCACCCCTCCACTTT
CASRLARTGNSPLHF
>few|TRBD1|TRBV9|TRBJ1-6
TGTGCCAGCAGCACGTACAGGGGTAGTAATTCACCCCTCCACTTT
CASSTYRGSNSPLHF
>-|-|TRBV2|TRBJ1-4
TGTGCCAGCACAAGAGTGACTAATGGAAAACTGTTTTTT
CASTRVTNGKLFF
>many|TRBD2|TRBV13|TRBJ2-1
TGTGCCAGCAGCTTATGGCGACTAGCGGGCTACAATGAGCAGTTCTTC
CASSLWRLAGYNEQFF
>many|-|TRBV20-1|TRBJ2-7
TGCAGTGCGAGACCGGGAGTAAGGAGCGAGCAGTACTTC
CSARPGVRSEQYF
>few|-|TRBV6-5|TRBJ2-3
TGTGCCAGCAGTTCCGCCCCCCCCCCGCAGTATTTT
CASSSAPPPQYF
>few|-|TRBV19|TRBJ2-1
TGTGCCAGTAGTCCAAGGACTGCGAATAACAATGAGCAGTTCTTC
CASSPRTANNNEQFF
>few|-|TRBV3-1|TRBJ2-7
TGTGCCAGCAGCCAACCCGGATTAGCCGGCAATGAGCAGTACTTC
CASSQPGLAGNEQYF
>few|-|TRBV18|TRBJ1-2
TGTGCCAGCTCACCACAGGGCACATATAACTATGGCTACACCTTC
CASSPQGTYNYGYTF
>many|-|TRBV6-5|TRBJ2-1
TGTGCCAGCAGTGGGGGATCCTACTACAATGAGCAGTTCTTC
CASSGGSYYNEQFF
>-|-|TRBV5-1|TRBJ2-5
TGCGCCAGCAGCTTGAGGGGAATACAAGAGACCCAGCACTTC
CASSLRGIQETQHF
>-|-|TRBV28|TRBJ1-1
TGTGCCAGCAGTTCAGCCGGGACTAAGGACACTGAAGCTTTCTTT
CASSSAGTKDTEAFF
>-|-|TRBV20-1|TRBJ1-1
TGCAGTGCTAGGGCAGAGACAGGTTTGAAAGCTTTCTTT
CSARAETGLKAFF
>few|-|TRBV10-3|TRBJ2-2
TGTGCCATCAGTGAGTCTTCAGGGCTCTCCGGGGAGCTGTTTTTT
CAISESSGLSGELFF
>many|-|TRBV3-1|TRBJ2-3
TGTGCCAGCAGCCAGGGTGTTAGCACAGATACGCAGTATTTT
CASSQGVSTDTQYF
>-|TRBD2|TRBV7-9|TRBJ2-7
TGTGCCAGCAGCTTTTACGGGGGAGGGACCTACGAGCAGTACTTC
CASSFYGGGTYEQYF
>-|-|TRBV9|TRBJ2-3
TGTGCCAGCAGCCCAGGCGCACAGGGTATAGATACGCAGTATTTT
CASSPGAQGIDTQYF
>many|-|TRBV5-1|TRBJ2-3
TGCGCCAGCAGCACGGTACCCTCGGCAGATACGCAGTATTTT
CASSTVPSADTQYF
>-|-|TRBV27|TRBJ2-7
TGTGCCAGCAGCTTAGCGTCAGCGGAGGAATACGAGCAGTACTTC
CASSLASAEEYEQYF
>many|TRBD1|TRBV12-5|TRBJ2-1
TGTGCTAGTGGTTTAGGGCAGGGGGCAATGAGCTCCTACAATGAGCAGTTCTTC
CASGLGQGAMSSYNEQFF
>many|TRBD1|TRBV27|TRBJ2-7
TGTGCCAGCAGTCCGTCCGGGACAGGGACCTACGAGCAGTACTTC
CASSPSGTGTYEQYF
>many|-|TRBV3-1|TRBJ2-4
TGTGCCAGCAGCCGGGGCGGGGACATTCAGTACTTC
CASSRGGDIQYF
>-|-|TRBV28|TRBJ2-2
TGTGCCAGCAGCCTCGCCGAGTTTCTTGCAGGCACCGGGGAGCTGTTTTTT
CASSLAEFLAGTGELFF
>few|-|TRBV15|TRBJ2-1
TGTGCCACCAGGCGCGGAGGGGGGTTTAATGAGCAGTTCTTC
CATRRGGGFNEQFF
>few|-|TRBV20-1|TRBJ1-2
TGCAGTGCGCGGGAAAGAAACTATGGCTACACCTTC
CSARERNYGYTF
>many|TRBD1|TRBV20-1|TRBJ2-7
TGCAGTGCCAGGGGACAGCGCTCCTACGAGCAGTACTTC
CSARGQRSYEQYF
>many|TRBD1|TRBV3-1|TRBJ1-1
TGTGCCAGCAGCCGGGACAGGGCTGTCGGTGAAGCTTTCTTT
CASSRDRAVGEAFF
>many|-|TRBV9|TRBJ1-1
TGTGCCAGCAGCCCCGTGGTCAACACTGAAGCTTTCTTT
CASSPVVNTEAFF
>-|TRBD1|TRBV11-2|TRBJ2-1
TGTGCCAGCAACTTAGTGGGCAGGGGGAATGAGCAGTTCTTC
CASNLVGRGNEQFF
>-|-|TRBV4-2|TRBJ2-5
TGTGCCGGCAGCCATGATATCCTAGCTCGGGAGACCCAGTACTTC
CAGSHDILARETQYF
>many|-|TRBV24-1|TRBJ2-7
TGTGCCACCAGTGGTCCCAGGGGCAACGAGCAGTACTTC
CATSGPRGNEQYF